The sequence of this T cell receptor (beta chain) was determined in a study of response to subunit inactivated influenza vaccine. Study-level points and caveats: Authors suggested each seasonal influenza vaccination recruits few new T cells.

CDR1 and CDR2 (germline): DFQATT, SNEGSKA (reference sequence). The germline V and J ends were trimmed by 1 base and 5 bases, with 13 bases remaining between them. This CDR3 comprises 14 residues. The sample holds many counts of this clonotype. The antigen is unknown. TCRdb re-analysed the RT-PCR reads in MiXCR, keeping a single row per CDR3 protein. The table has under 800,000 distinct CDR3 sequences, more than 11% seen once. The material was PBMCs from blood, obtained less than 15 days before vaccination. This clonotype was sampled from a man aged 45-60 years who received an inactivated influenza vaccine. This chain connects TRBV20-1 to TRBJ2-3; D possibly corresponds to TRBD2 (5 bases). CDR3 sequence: CSARGRDFRDTQYF. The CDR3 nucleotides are TGCAGTGCTAGAGGCCGGGATTTCCGAGATACGCAGTATTTT.